The rows below give T cell receptor beta chains drawn from one sample of a study of spatial heterogeneity in lung cancer. TCRdb reprocessed the 5' RACE reads with MiXCR, giving one entry per CDR3 protein. The sample holds 15,000 to 20,000 distinct CDR3 sequences, 6% to 7% seen once. The sequencing here drew on lung tumor tissue, taken at surgery. Receptors were obtained from a male donor with early-stage non-small cell lung cancer. Both conserved end residues are part of each CDR3.

>TRBV6-5|15|TRBJ1-2
CASSRTGDPNYGYTF
>TRBV7-2|14|TRBJ2-7
CASSLEDSALEQYF
>TRBV11-2|15|TRBJ2-7
CATSYGGGYRYEQYF
>TRBV18|15|TRBJ1-6
CASSRGTANDSPLHF
>TRBV7-9|15|TRBJ2-5
CASSYSGGFQETQYF
>TRBV6-2/TRBV6-3|17|TRBJ2-5
CASSYLRPRNIQETQYF
>TRBV7-9|15|TRBJ2-3
CASSRTSGRAFAQYF
>TRBV7-8|13|TRBJ2-5
CASSLAGVETQYF
>TRBV21-1|15|TRBJ2-4
CASRPRPRRKNIQYF
>TRBV20-1|14|TRBJ2-5
CSANSGGARETQYF
>TRBV6-2/TRBV6-3|14|TRBJ1-3
CASSSGISGNTIYF
>TRBV9|16|TRBJ2-3
CASSPIGSRGTDTQYF
>TRBV28|15|TRBJ2-7
CASIPRSGWGYEQYF
>TRBV7-3|16|TRBJ2-5
CASSPRTSGYQETQYF
>TRBV29-1|11|TRBJ2-1
CSVGQGSVRVF
>TRBV28|15|TRBJ1-1
CASSLPRSGGTEAFF
>TRBV5-5|14|TRBJ2-7
CASSITGTAYEQYF
>TRBV6-5|14|TRBJ2-7
CASSYSGGLYEQYF
>TRBV19|13|TRBJ2-1
CASTGTTAGEQFF
>TRBV12-3/TRBV12-4|11|TRBJ1-2
CASGTGVGYTF
>TRBV29-1|12|TRBJ2-7
CSVGVLGYEQYF
>TRBV6-5|13|TRBJ2-1
CASSRTPYNEQFF
>TRBV3-1|15|TRBJ2-1
CASSHWTGMLGEQFF
>TRBV29-1|11|TRBJ2-1
CSAREKGEQFF
>TRBV20-1|13|TRBJ1-1
CSADGGVNTEAFF
>TRBV4-2|15|TRBJ2-1
CASSQDWTSGWEQFF